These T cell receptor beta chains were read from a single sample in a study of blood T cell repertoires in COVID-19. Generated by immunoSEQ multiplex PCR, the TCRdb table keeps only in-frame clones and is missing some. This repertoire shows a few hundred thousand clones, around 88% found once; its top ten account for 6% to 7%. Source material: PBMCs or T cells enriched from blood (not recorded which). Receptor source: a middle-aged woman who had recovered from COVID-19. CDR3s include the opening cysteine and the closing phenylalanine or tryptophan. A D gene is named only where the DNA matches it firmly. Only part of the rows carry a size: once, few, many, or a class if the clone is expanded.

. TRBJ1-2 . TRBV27 TGTGCCAGCAGCTCGGGACACTTAGTTCCCCCTTATGGCTACACCTTC CASSSGHLVPPYGYTF
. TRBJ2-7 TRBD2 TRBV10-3 TGTGCCATCAGTGGAAGGCCAGGGACTAGCGGGAGCGGCCACGAGCAGTACTTC CAISGRPGTSGSGHEQYF
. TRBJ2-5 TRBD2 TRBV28 TGTGCCAGCAGTTATCGCGGGAGTCTCTCAGAGACCCAGTACTTC CASSYRGSLSETQYF
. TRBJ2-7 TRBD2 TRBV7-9 TGTGCCAGCACCAGACTAGCGATAGACGAGCAGTACTTC CASTRLAIDEQYF
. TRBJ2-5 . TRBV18 TGTGCCAGCTCACCAAATGATCGGTGGTGGGAGACCCAGTACTTC CASSPNDRWWETQYF
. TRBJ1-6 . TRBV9 TGTGCCAGCACCCCCGCGTGGAGGGAAGGTAGGAAATCACCCCTCCACTTT CASTPAWREGRKSPLHF
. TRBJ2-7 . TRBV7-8 TGTGCCAGCAGCTTAGTTACAGTGCCCTACGAGCAGTACTTC CASSLVTVPYEQYF
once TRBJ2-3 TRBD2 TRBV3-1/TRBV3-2 TGTGCCAGCAGCCCTTGGACGGGGGGTCTGATCACAGATACGCAGTATTTT CASSPWTGGLITDTQYF
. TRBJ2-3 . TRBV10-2 TGCGCCAGCAGTCTAGCGCGGGCAGATACGCAGTATTTT CASSLARADTQYF
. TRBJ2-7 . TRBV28 TGTGCCAGCAGTCCCACACAGGGCCACGAGCAGTACTTC CASSPTQGHEQYF